These 6 T cell receptor beta chains were all obtained from the same sample, sequenced in a study of cytomegalovirus exposure and HLA in healthy donors. 13 Jbeta primers and 60 Vbeta primers were used for the PCR. Assay used: immunoSEQ multiplex PCR; TCRdb lists only in-frame clones, some missing. Of 150,000 to 200,000 clones detected, about four fifths appear once; the ten largest clones hold 1%. Sequenced sample: PBMCs. These receptors were collected from a woman in her forties or fifties in good health and CMV-seropositive.

This clone was detected a few times. This chain links TRBV5-1 with TRBJ2-7, with 8 positions matching TRBD1. The CDR3 is 17 residues long. Germline values: CDR1 SGHRS, CDR2 YFSETQ. Trimming took 4 bases from V and 1 from J; bases not matched to a gene: 13. The DNA of the CDR3 is TGCGCCAGCAGCATACAACCAGGGGGCGAGAGTTCCTACGAGCAGTACTTC. It encodes CASSIQPGGESSYEQYF.

The sample holds a few counts of this clone. This chain links TRBV5-6 with TRBJ2-5; the match to TRBD1 covers 7 bases. The CDR3 length is 13 residues. CDR1 is SGHDT and CDR2 is YYEEEE in the germline V gene. V lost 4 bases to trimming and J lost 3 bases; unmatched junction nucleotides: 3. The CDR3 region is CASSLDREETQYF. CDR3 in DNA: TGTGCCAGCAGCCTTGACAGGGAAGAGACCCAGTACTTC.

The V and J genes are TRBV9 and TRBJ2-2; no reliable D call. The V gene lost 6 bases and the J gene lost 4 bases, with 13 bases spanning the gap. The CDR3 is made up of 14 amino acids. Germline V gene sequence: CDR1 SGDLS, CDR2 YYNGEE. CDR3 protein: CASTPGAITGELFF. The CDR3 DNA is TGTGCCAGCACCCCTGGAGCGATCACCGGGGAGCTGTTTTTT.

This clone was found once. The J gene is TRBJ1-2, the V gene TRBV9, with 10 bases matching TRBD1. CDR3 length: 14 amino acids. Germline CDR1 SGDLS, CDR2 YYNGEE. V lost 0 bases and J lost 8; bases outside the gene matches: 4. Here the CDR3 reads CASSVEKTGGGYTF. The CDR3 DNA reads TGTGCCAGCAGCGTAGAAAAGACAGGGGGCGGCTACACCTTC.

The V call is TRBV7-2, the J call TRBJ1-1; 10 bases match TRBD1. Germline lookup yields CDR1 SGHTA and CDR2 FQGNSA. The junction had 8 bases not matched to a gene; V was cut back by 5 bases and J by 5 bases. The CDR3 is 15 amino acids. The CDR3 DNA reads as TGTGCCAGCAGCCCTGCGGGACAGGGGTGGACTGAAGCTTTCTTT. This translates into CASSPAGQGWTEAFF.

The chain has TRBV6-4 and TRBJ2-1; D perhaps matches TRBD1 (6 bases). Trimming removed 4 bases at V and 4 bases at J, with 11 bases between. The CDR3 loop spans 14 amino acids. Germline assignment: CDR1 MRHNA and CDR2 SNTAGT. The CDR3 DNA sequence: TGTGCCAGCAGTGTGGCAGGACAGTACAATGAGCAGTTCTTC. Translating gives CASSVAGQYNEQFF.